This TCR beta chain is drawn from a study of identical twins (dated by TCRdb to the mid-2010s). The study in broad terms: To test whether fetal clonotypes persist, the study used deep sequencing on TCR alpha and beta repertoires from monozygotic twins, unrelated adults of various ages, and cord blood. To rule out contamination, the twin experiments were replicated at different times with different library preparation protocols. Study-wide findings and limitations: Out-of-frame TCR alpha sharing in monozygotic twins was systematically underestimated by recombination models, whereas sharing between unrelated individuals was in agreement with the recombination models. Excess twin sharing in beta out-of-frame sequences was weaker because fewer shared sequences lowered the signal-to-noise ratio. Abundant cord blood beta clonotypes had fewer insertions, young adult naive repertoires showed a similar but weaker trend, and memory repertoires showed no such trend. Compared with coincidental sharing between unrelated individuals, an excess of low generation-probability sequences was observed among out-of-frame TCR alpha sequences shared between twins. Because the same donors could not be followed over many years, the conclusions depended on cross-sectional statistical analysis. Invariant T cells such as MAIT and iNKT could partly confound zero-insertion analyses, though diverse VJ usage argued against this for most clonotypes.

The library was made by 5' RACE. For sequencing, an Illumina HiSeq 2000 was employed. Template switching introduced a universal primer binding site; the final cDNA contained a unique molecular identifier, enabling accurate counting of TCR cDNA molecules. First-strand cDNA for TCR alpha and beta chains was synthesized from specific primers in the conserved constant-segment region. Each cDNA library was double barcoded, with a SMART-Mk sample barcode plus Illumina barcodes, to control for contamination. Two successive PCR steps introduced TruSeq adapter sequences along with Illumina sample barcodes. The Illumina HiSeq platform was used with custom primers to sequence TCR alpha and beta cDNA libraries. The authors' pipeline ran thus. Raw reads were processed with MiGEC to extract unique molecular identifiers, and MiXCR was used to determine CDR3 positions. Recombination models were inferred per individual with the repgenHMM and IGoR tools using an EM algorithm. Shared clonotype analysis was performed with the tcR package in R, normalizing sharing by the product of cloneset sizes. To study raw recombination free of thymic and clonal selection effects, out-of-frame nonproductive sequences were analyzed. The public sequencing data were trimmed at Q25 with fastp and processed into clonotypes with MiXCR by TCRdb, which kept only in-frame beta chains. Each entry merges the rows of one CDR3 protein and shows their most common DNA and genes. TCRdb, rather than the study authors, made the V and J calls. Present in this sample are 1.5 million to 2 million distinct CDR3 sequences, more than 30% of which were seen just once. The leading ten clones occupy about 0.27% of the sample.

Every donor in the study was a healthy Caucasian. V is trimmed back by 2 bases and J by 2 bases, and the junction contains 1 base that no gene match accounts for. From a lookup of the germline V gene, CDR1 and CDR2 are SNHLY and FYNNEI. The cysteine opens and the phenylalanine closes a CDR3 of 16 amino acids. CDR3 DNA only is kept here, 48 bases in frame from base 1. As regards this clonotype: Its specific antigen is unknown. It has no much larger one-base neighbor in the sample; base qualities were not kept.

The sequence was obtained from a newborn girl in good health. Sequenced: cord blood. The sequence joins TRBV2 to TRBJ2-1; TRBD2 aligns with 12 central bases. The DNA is TGTGCCAGCAGTGAATGGACTAGCGGGGCCTACAATGAGCAGTTCTTC. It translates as CASSEWTSGAYNEQFF.